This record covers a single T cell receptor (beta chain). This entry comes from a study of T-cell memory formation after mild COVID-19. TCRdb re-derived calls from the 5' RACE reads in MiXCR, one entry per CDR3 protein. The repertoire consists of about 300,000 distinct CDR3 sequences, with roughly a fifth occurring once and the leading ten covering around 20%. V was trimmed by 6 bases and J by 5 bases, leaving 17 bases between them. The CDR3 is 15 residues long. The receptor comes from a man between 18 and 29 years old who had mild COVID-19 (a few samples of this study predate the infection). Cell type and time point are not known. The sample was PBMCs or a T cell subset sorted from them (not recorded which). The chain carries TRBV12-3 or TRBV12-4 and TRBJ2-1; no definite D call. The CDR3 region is CASRNYFATNNEQFF. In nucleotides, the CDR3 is TGTGCCAGCAGGAACTATTTTGCTACTAACAATGAGCAGTTCTTC.